This is a list of T cell receptor beta chains from one sample in a study of cytomegalovirus exposure and HLA in healthy donors. Only in-frame clones appear in the TCRdb table, and some are missing; sequencing was by immunoSEQ multiplex PCR. Found here are 100,000 to 150,000 clones, around 76% of them singletons; the top ten hold about 13%. Sequencing input: PBMCs. All receptors derive from a woman aged 60-70 years in good health and CMV-seropositive. The CDR3 runs from the conserved cysteine through the conserved F or W. Each record gives: D gene, V gene, clone size, J gene, CDR3 DNA, CDR3 protein. A D gene is named only where the DNA matches it firmly. Clone size is not always given. Where it is, it says once, few, many or a class for expanded clones.

TRBD1	TRBV19	-	TRBJ1-2	TGTGCCAGTAGTATAGATGCTGGACAGGGAAACTATGGCTACACCTTC	CASSIDAGQGNYGYTF
TRBD1	TRBV7-2	-	TRBJ2-7	TGTGCCAGCAGCTTAGCAGGGACAGGGGAAGAGCAGTACTTC	CASSLAGTGEEQYF
-	TRBV5-6	-	TRBJ2-2	TGTGCCAGCAGCGCAACCTGGACCGGGGGCGGGGAGCTGTTTTTT	CASSATWTGGGELFF
TRBD1	TRBV7-2	-	TRBJ1-2	TGTGCCAGCAGCTTCCCACAGGGGAATGGCTACACCTTC	CASSFPQGNGYTF
-	TRBV7-2	few	TRBJ2-2	TGTGCCACCCGGACCCCTACTGAGGGCGGGGAGCTGTTTTTT	CATRTPTEGGELFF
-	TRBV4-2	-	TRBJ1-2	TGTGCCAGCAGCCAAGAGTTGGGCTATTATGGCTACACCTTC	CASSQELGYYGYTF
TRBD1	TRBV18	-	TRBJ1-1	TGTGCCAGCTCATGGGACAGGACTAACACTGAAGCTTTCTTT	CASSWDRTNTEAFF
TRBD1	TRBV6-6	-	TRBJ2-3	TGTGCCAGCAGTTACTCGGGGACAGGGGGCCCAGATACGCAGTATTTT	CASSYSGTGGPDTQYF
-	TRBV10-2	few	TRBJ2-3	TGCGCCAGCAGTGATATCCGCACAGATACGCAGTATTTT	CASSDIRTDTQYF
TRBD2	TRBV6-1	-	TRBJ2-3	TGTGCCAGCAGTGTCGGGGGGGCTGACCGAGATACGCAGTATTTT	CASSVGGADRDTQYF
TRBD1	TRBV30	-	TRBJ1-1	TGTGCCTGGAGTGTACTAATGGACAGGGTGAACACTGAAGCTTTCTTT	CAWSVLMDRVNTEAFF
-	TRBV2	-	TRBJ2-5	TGTGCCAGCAGTGAACAGCAAGAGACCCAGTACTTC	CASSEQQETQYF
-	TRBV2	few	TRBJ1-1	TGTGCCAGCAGTATACAGGCTCGGAACACTGAAGCTTTCTTT	CASSIQARNTEAFF
-	TRBV9	-	TRBJ1-2	TGTGCCAGCAGCCCGGGACAAGGAAACTATGGCTACACCTTC	CASSPGQGNYGYTF
TRBD1	TRBV7-9	-	TRBJ2-5	TGTGCCAGCAGCTTAGGTCAAGGGGGACAGCAAGAGACCCAGTACTTC	CASSLGQGGQQETQYF
TRBD1	TRBV4-1	-	TRBJ1-2	TGCGCCAGCAGCCCCGGACAGGGACCGCGATGGGGCTACACCTTC	CASSPGQGPRWGYTF
TRBD1	TRBV6-5	-	TRBJ2-7	TGTGCCAGCAGTTATTCCGGGACAGGGATTTTCCCCGAGCAGTACTTC	CASSYSGTGIFPEQYF
-	TRBV7-9	-	TRBJ1-2	TGTGCCAGCAGCGTAGACACACCAACCCATGGCTACACCTTC	CASSVDTPTHGYTF
TRBD1	TRBV7-3	few	TRBJ1-1	TGTGCCAGCAGACAGGGGTTGAACACTGAAGCTTTCTTT	CASRQGLNTEAFF
-	TRBV9	-	TRBJ1-4	TGTGCCAGCAGCCCCGGCGGGGGGGGGTATGAAAAACTGTTTTTT	CASSPGGGGYEKLFF
-	TRBV7-2	-	TRBJ1-2	TGTGCCAGCAGTTCCAGGGAGGACTATGGCTACACCTTC	CASSSREDYGYTF
TRBD1	TRBV19	-	TRBJ1-5	TGTGCCAGTAGTACCTCCGGACAGGGGGCAAATCAGCCCCAGCATTTT	CASSTSGQGANQPQHF
TRBD2	TRBV6-4	-	TRBJ2-1	TGTGCCAGCAGTTACGAGACTAGCGGGAGATATGAGCAGTTCTTC	CASSYETSGRYEQFF
-	TRBV13	-	TRBJ2-7	TGTGCCAGCAGCCCGAGGACAGCTCTCTACGAGCAGTACTTC	CASSPRTALYEQYF
TRBD1	TRBV28	-	TRBJ2-2	TGTGCCAGCAGCCCACCCCCCCCGACAGGGGGTGAAGGCGGGGAGCTGTTTTTT	CASSPPPPTGGEGGELFF
TRBD2	TRBV7-3	-	TRBJ2-2	TGTGCCAGCAGCTTAGGGGCGGGAGTGATCGGGGAGCTGTTTTTT	CASSLGAGVIGELFF
TRBD1	TRBV7-9	-	TRBJ1-5	TGTGCCAGCAGCACCCGACAGGGTCAGCCCCAGCATTTT	CASSTRQGQPQHF
-	TRBV10-2	-	TRBJ2-2	TGCGCCAGCATATCCGGACAGATGGCCGGGGAGCTGTTTTTT	CASISGQMAGELFF
TRBD1	TRBV18	once	TRBJ1-2	TGTGCCAGCTCAGCGGACAGGGAGGGAAATGTTGGCTACACCTTC	CASSADREGNVGYTF
-	TRBV7-2	-	TRBJ1-5	TGTGCCAGCAGCTTAGCTGGGGGGGCTGGGTACGGCAATCAGCCCCAGCATTTT	CASSLAGGAGYGNQPQHF
TRBD1	TRBV10-3	-	TRBJ1-1	TGTGCCATCGGGACAGGGGTTAACACTGAAGCTTTCTTT	CAIGTGVNTEAFF
-	TRBV19	few	TRBJ1-1	TGTGCCAGTAGTATTAGCAGACTCCTGAACACTGAAGCTTTCTTT	CASSISRLLNTEAFF
-	TRBV30	-	TRBJ2-5	TGTGCCTGGAGTTACGGAGAAGAGACCCAGTACTTC	CAWSYGEETQYF
TRBD1	TRBV2	-	TRBJ2-7	TGTGCCAGCAGTGTAAAGGGACAGGTGTCTTCCGAGCAGTACTTC	CASSVKGQVSSEQYF
TRBD1	TRBV7-9	-	TRBJ2-3	TGTGCCAGCAGCTTACCGACAGGGGGGGCAGATACGCAGTATTTT	CASSLPTGGADTQYF
TRBD1	TRBV2	-	TRBJ1-2	TGTGCCAGCAGTGAGGGGACAGGGCTCTATGGCTACACCTTC	CASSEGTGLYGYTF
-	TRBV11-2	-	TRBJ1-3	TGTGCCAGCAGCTTAGATCTAGGAGTCTCTGGAAACACCATATATTTT	CASSLDLGVSGNTIYF
-	TRBV7-3	once	TRBJ1-1	TGTGCCAGCAGCTTAGACTTGAACACTGAAGCTTTCTTT	CASSLDLNTEAFF
TRBD1	TRBV5-6	-	TRBJ2-1	TGTGCCAGCAGACTACAGGGGTGGGACTCCTACAATGAGCAGTTCTTC	CASRLQGWDSYNEQFF
-	TRBV27	few	TRBJ2-7	TGTGCCAGCAGTTGGCCTCAGGGCGAGCAGTACTTC	CASSWPQGEQYF
-	TRBV7-2	-	TRBJ1-3	TGTGCCAGCAGCTTAGGGGGGCCGGCAGGAATCACTGGAAACACCATATATTTT	CASSLGGPAGITGNTIYF
-	TRBV9	-	TRBJ2-7	TGTGCCAGCAGCGTAGCACCTGACCCGCGGACCTACGAGCAGTACTTC	CASSVAPDPRTYEQYF
-	TRBV6-1	-	TRBJ2-7	TGTGCCAGCAGAAACAGGGTGCGATCCCCCGAGCAGTACTTC	CASRNRVRSPEQYF
TRBD2	TRBV7-9	-	TRBJ2-1	TGTGCCAGCAGCTTAGGTTCTAGCGGGAGATCCTCCTACAATGAGCAGTTCTTC	CASSLGSSGRSSYNEQFF
TRBD1	TRBV7-2	few	TRBJ1-2	TGTGCCAGCAGCTTTCAGGGGGTCAGGAACTATGGCTACACCTTC	CASSFQGVRNYGYTF
TRBD1	TRBV7-8	-	TRBJ2-1	TGTGCCAGCAGCTTGGACAGGTACAATGAGCAGTTCTTC	CASSLDRYNEQFF
TRBD2	TRBV4-3	-	TRBJ2-2	TGCGCCAGCAGCCAAGATCGGGGGAGGGGCAACACCGGGGAGCTGTTTTTT	CASSQDRGRGNTGELFF
TRBD1	TRBV30	-	TRBJ1-2	TGTGCCTGGAACCTCGGACAGGGGGCTTATGGCTACACCTTC	CAWNLGQGAYGYTF
-	TRBV30	-	TRBJ2-1	TGTGCCTGGAGCCTCCAGGGATACAATGAGCAGTTCTTC	CAWSLQGYNEQFF
-	TRBV7-2	-	TRBJ2-2	TGTGCCAGCAGCCCAGGGCATGAAATTGCCGGGGAGCTGTTTTTT	CASSPGHEIAGELFF
TRBD1	TRBV13	few	TRBJ2-5	TGTGCCAGCAGCCCACCGCGGACAGGGCGGTACGAGACCCAGTACTTC	CASSPPRTGRYETQYF
-	TRBV6-5	-	TRBJ2-1	TGTGCCAGCAGCCCCGGAGGGGAGCAGTTCTTC	CASSPGGEQFF
-	TRBV7-9	-	TRBJ2-7	TGTGCCAGCAGCCAACACTCGAACCGGGACAAATCCTCTACCTACGAGCAGTACTTC	CASSQHSNRDKSSTYEQYF
TRBD2	TRBV19	-	TRBJ2-2	TGTGCCAGTAGGAAGGGACTAGCTTACACCGGGGAGCTGTTTTTT	CASRKGLAYTGELFF
TRBD2	TRBV5-1	-	TRBJ2-1	TGCGCCAGCAGCTCTAGCGGTTACAATGAGCAGTTCTTC	CASSSSGYNEQFF
TRBD2	TRBV9	-	TRBJ2-3	TGTGCCAGCAGCGTAGCGGCGGGGGACCACCAAGGCACGCAGTATTTT	CASSVAAGDHQGTQYF
-	TRBV6-5	once	TRBJ1-5	TGTGCCGTGGGGGCCCCCAATCAGCCCCAGCATTTT	CAVGAPNQPQHF
TRBD1	TRBV30	-	TRBJ1-1	TGTGCCTGGAGTAGACCGGGGACAGCTGAAGCTTTCTTT	CAWSRPGTAEAFF
-	TRBV7-8	-	TRBJ1-2	TGTGCCAGCAGCGCCAAAGGGGAAAACTATGGCTACACCTTC	CASSAKGENYGYTF
-	TRBV30	-	TRBJ1-5	TGTGCCTGGAGTTACAGGGACGATCAGCCCCAGCATTTT	CAWSYRDDQPQHF